These 3 T cell receptor beta chains were all obtained from the same sample, sequenced in a study of blood T cell repertoires in COVID-19. The table came from immunoSEQ multiplex PCR; TCRdb's copy has only in-frame clones and leaves some out. Of over 250,000 clones in the sample, 65% to 90% were seen once. Sequencing was performed on peripheral blood. The receptor source for this set is a human donor in a cohort sampled during active COVID-19.

V and J are TRBV5-1 and TRBJ2-7, with D unresolved. The CDR3 totals 16 residues. Germline V gives CDR1 SGHRS, CDR2 YFSETQ. V was shortened by 1 base and J by 0 bases, with 14 bases between the two germline ends. In DNA, the CDR3 is TGCGCCAGCAGCTTGCTGCAGAACCGATTCTCCTACGAGCAGTACTTC. Protein: CASSLLQNRFSYEQYF.

CDR3 sequence reads: CASSVDSLNTGELFF. The CDR3 DNA reads TGTGCCAGCAGCGTAGACAGTCTCAACACCGGGGAGCTGTTTTTT. The chain recombines TRBV9 with TRBJ2-2; no definite D call. CDR3 length: 15 amino acids. Trimming took off 0 bases at V and 2 bases at J, with 8 bases between the two ends. Per the germline V gene, CDR1 is SGDLS and CDR2 is YYNGEE.

The chain employs TRBV29-1 and TRBJ2-2; 7 bases agree with TRBD1. This CDR3 is 13 amino acids long. Losses at the gene ends were 5 bases for V and 7 bases for J; bases not matched to a gene: 7. From germline, CDR1 is SQVTM and CDR2 ANQGSEA. CDR3 residues: CSVRDSTVGELFF. As DNA, the CDR3 is TGCAGCGTTCGGGACAGTACGGTCGGGGAGCTGTTTTTT.